This TCR beta chain was recovered during a study of CD8 T cells in Susac syndrome. cDNA came from about 0.46 to 1 ug RNA primed by random hexamers. TCRdb fed the immunoSEQ multiplex PCR reads into MiXCR, producing one record per CDR3 protein. Among about 300,000 distinct CDR3 sequences listed, approximately 85% were seen once. CDR3 size: 14 residues. Trimming left V 0 bases short and J 8 bases short, with 11 bases between. Germline values: CDR1 MGHRA, CDR2 YSYEKL. The chain combines TRBV4-1 with TRBJ2-1; D remains ambiguous. The sample comprised CD8+ T cells from PBMCs. This receptor was taken from a human donor with multiple sclerosis. The CDR3 spells CASSQDNLVYEQFF. The DNA for the CDR3 is TGCGCCAGCAGCCAAGATAACCTAGTTTATGAGCAGTTCTTC.